The 7 T cell receptor beta chains below come from one sample, sequenced in a study of T cell changes during pregnancy in multiple sclerosis. Sequenced by immunoSEQ multiplex PCR; TCRdb stores in-frame clones only, minus some. The table records fewer than 65,000 clones, roughly 91% of them present only once. The source was peripheral blood, collected after pregnancy. These receptor sequences come from a female donor in good health, enrolled as a control in a pregnancy study.

The rearrangement uses TRBV5-6 and TRBJ1-2; TRBD1 aligns across 7 bases. Trimming cost V 4 bases and J 4 bases; bases outside gene matches: 13. Germline values: CDR1 SGHDT, CDR2 YYEEEE. CDR3 size: 16 residues. CDR3 protein: CASSISTGTYLYGYTF. The DNA for the CDR3 is TGTGCCAGCAGCATCTCGACAGGGACCTATCTCTATGGCTACACCTTC.

This clone was detected only a few times. The chain employs TRBV19 and TRBJ2-4, with 7 bases fitting TRBD2. The CDR3 extends over 16 amino acids. The V and J ends lost 4 bases and 3 bases, in that order; junction bases with no gene match: 9. Germline CDR1 and CDR2: LNHDA and SQIVND (reference sequence). The CDR3 spells CASSTPGGLDKNIQYF. CDR3 DNA: TGTGCCAGTAGTACCCCGGGAGGACTGGACAAAAACATTCAGTACTTC.

This clone has only one observation. This chain uses TRBV9 with TRBJ1-4; a possible D gene is TRBD1 (6 bases). Germline V lookup: CDR1 SGDLS, CDR2 YYNGEE. V was pared by 0 bases and J by 4 bases, with 10 bases between. The CDR3 is 15 amino acids. The CDR3 bases are TGTGCCAGCAGCGTAGGAGGGGGTCGTAATGAAAAACTGTTTTTT. Translated: CASSVGGGRNEKLFF.

The chain combines TRBV5-1 with TRBJ1-2, with 7 bases identical to TRBD1. Germline V lookup: CDR1 SGHRS, CDR2 YFSETQ. The V and J ends lost 6 bases and 7 bases, in that order; junction bases with no gene match: 12. The CDR3 length is 14 residues. The CDR3 loop is CASKVWDSLFGYTF. The CDR3 DNA follows: TGCGCCAGCAAGGTTTGGGACAGCTTATTTGGCTACACCTTC. Complete variable domain (other parts from reference TRBV5-1 and TRBJ1-2): KAGVTQTPRYLIKTRGQQVTLSCSPISGHRSVSWYQQTPGQGLQFLFEYFSETQRNKGNFPGRFSGRQFSNSRSEMNVSTLELGDSALYLCASKVWDSLFGYTFGSGTRLTVV.

V gene TRBV7-3 combines with J gene TRBJ1-1; D is perhaps TRBD1 (5 bases). Trimming took off 5 bases at V and 2 bases at J, with 15 bases between the two ends. From germline, CDR1 is SGHTA and CDR2 FQGTGA. This CDR3 is 15 amino acids long. CDR3 loop: CASSVTARDNTEAFF. The CDR3, as DNA: TGTGCCAGCAGCGTGACAGCTAGGGATAACACTGAAGCTTTCTTT.

This clone was detected once. J is TRBJ2-2 and V is TRBV11-3; D uncertain. This CDR3 has 14 amino acids. V was pared by 5 bases and J by 6 bases, with 13 bases between. Germline values: CDR1 SGHNT, CDR2 YENEEA. CDR3 nucleotide sequence: TGTGCCAGCAGCCCACTAAACTCTGCCGGGGAGCTGTTTTTT. It is translated as CASSPLNSAGELFF.

This rearrangement joins TRBV27 to TRBJ1-5, with a weak D call TRBD1 (6 bases). V lost 4 bases and J lost 4, with 8 bases in between. Germline lookup yields CDR1 MNHEY and CDR2 SMNVEV (reference sequence). The CDR3 is 13 amino acids. CDR3 coding DNA: TGTGCCAGCAGTTACAGGGCTAATCAGCCCCAGCATTTT. It yields the protein CASSYRANQPQHF.